This entry concerns a single T cell receptor beta chain. Its antigen is not known. This sample is drawn from a study of blood T cells in healthy people across ages. The ends were cut back, 5 bases at V and 2 bases at J, with 15 bases in the middle. The CDR3 has 15 amino acids. Germline loops: CDR1 MGHRA, CDR2 YSYEKL. Study-level points and caveats: Donors of long life had a larger count of naive CD4+ cells and greater diversity than aged donors. In older individuals, TCR beta diversity per million T cells was lower, falling roughly linearly with age. CMV status of donors was not determined, possibly confounding expanded clonotype changes.

The authors ran a second PCR of about 7 to 11 cycles using a sample-barcoded 5' primer and a J-beta primer mix. Using its own MiXCR run on the 5' RACE reads, TCRdb lists one record per CDR3 protein. The table records 1.5 million to 2 million distinct CDR3 sequences, approximately 32% of them present only once. The sample consisted of blood. The V call is TRBV4-1, the J call TRBJ1-2; D may be TRBD1 (5 bases). This TCR came from a woman aged 25 to 45 in good health. In DNA, the CDR3 is TGCGCCAGCAGCTTGACAGCCACCTTCAACTATGGCTACACCTTC. It specifies CASSLTATFNYGYTF.